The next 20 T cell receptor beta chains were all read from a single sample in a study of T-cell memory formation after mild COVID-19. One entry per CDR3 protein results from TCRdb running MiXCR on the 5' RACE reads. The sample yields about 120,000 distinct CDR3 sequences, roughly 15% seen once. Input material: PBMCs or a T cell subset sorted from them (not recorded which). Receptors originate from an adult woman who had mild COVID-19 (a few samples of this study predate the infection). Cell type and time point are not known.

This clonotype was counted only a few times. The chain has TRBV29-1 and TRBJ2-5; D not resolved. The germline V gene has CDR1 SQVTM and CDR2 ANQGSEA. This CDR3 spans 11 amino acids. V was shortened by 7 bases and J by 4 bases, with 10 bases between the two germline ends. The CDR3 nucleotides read TGCAGCGCCGCGTGGGGAGAGACCCAGTACTTC. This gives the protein CSAAWGETQYF.

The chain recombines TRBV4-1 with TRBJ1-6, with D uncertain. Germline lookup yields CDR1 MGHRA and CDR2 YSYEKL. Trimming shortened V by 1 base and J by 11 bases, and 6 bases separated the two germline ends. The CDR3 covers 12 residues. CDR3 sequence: CASSQGSAPLHF. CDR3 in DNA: TGCGCCAGCAGCCAAGGGTCTGCACCCCTCCACTTT.

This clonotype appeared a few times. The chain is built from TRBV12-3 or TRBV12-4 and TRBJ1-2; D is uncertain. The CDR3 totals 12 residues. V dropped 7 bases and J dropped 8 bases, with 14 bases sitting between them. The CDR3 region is CASNSAGLGYTF. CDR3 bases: TGTGCCAGCAACTCGGCAGGTCTGGGCTACACCTTC.

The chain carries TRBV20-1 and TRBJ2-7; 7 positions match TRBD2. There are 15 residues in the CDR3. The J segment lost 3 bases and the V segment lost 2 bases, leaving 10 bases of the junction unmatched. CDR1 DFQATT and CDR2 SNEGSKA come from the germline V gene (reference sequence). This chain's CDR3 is CSARTDQSGIYEQYF. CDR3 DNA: TGCAGTGCTAGAACCGACCAGAGCGGGATCTACGAGCAGTACTTC.

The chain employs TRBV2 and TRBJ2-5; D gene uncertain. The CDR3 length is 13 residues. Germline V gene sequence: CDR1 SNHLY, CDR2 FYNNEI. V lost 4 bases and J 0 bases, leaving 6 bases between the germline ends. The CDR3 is CASSAPDQETQYF. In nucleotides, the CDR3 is TGTGCCAGCAGTGCTCCAGACCAAGAGACCCAGTACTTC.

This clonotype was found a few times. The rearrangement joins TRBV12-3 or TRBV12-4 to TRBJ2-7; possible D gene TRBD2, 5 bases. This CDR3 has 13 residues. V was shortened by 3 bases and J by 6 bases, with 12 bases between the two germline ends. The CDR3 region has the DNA TGTGCCAGCAGTTTGGCGGGTTCGGGCGAGCAGTACTTC. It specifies CASSLAGSGEQYF.

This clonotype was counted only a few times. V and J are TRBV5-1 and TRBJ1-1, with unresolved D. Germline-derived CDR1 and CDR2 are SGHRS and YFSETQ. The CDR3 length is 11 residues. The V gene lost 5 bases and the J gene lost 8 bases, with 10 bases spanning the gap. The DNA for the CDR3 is TGCGCCAGCAGACGGGCAGACGAAGCTTTCTTT. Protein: CASRRADEAFF.

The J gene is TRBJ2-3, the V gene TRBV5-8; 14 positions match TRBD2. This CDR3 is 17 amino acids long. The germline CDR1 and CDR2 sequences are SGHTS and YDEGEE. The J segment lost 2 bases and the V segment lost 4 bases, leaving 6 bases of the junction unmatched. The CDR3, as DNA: TGTGCCAGCAGCATCCGGACTAGCGGGAGGCTCACAGATACGCAGTATTTT. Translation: CASSIRTSGRLTDTQYF.

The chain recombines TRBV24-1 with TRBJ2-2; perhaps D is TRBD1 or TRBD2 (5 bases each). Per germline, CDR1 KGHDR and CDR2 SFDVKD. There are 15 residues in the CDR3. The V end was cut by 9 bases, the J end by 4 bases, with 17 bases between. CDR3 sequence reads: CATSGKGSITGELFF. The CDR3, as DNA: TGTGCCACCTCTGGGAAGGGGAGTATCACCGGGGAGCTGTTTTTT.

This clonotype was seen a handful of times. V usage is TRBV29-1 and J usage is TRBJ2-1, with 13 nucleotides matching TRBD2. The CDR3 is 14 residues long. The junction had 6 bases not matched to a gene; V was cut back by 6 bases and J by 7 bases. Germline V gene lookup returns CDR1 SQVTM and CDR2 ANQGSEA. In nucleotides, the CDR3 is TGCAGCGTAGAGACTAGCGGGAGGTGGAATGAGCAGTTCTTC. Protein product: CSVETSGRWNEQFF.

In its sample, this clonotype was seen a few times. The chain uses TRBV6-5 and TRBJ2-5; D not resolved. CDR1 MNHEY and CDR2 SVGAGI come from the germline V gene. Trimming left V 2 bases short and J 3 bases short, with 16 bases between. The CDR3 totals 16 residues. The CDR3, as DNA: TGTGCCAGCAGTTACAACGGCCTCCCACTGGAAGAGACCCAGTACTTC. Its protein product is CASSYNGLPLEETQYF.

CDR3 sequence reads: CASSFGVGGNQPQHF. DNA of the CDR3: TGTGCCAGCAGCTTTGGGGTTGGGGGCAATCAGCCCCAGCATTTT. The rearrangement joins TRBV5-6 to TRBJ1-5; unclear D gene. The CDR3 contains 15 residues. With 2 bases removed from V and 2 bases from J, the gap between germline ends came to 11 bases. Germline-derived CDR1 and CDR2 are SGHDT and YYEEEE.

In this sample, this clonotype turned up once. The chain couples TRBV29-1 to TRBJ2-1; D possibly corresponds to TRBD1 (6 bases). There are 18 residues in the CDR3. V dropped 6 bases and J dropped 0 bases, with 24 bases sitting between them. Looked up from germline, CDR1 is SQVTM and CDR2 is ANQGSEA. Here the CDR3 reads CSVPNGRGLPSSYNEQFF. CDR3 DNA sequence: TGCAGCGTGCCTAACGGCAGGGGTCTTCCGAGCTCCTACAATGAGCAGTTCTTC.

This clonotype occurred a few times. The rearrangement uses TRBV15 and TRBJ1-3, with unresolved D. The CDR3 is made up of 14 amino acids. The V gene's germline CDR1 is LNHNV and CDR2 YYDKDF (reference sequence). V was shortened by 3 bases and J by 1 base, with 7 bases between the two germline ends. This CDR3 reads CATSSGRSGNTIYF. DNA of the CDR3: TGTGCCACCAGCAGCGGAAGATCTGGAAACACCATATATTTT.

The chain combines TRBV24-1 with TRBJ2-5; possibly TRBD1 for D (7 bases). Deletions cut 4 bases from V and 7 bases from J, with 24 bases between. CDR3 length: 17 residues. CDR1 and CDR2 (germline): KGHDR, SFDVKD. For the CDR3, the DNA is TGTGCCACCAGTGAGGAGGGGGCAGGGAATCGTTATGGGACCCAGTACTTC. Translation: CATSEEGAGNRYGTQYF.

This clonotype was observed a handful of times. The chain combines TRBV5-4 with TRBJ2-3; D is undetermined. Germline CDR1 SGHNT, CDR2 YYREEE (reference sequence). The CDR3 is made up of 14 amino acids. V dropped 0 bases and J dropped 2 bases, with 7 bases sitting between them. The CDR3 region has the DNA TGTGCCAGCAGCTTGGAGACAATCACAGATACGCAGTATTTT. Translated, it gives CASSLETITDTQYF.

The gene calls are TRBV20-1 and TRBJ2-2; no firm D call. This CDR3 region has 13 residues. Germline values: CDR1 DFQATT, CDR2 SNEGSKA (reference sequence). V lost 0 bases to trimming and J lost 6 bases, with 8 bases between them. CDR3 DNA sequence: TGCAGTGCTAGAGAGCTGGAGCCCGGGGAGCTGTTTTTT. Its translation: CSARELEPGELFF.

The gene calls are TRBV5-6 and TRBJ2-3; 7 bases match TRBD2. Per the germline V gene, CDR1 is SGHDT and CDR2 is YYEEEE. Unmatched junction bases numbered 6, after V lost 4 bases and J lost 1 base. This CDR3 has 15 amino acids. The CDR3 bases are TGTGCCAGCAGCCGAACTAGCGAGGGCACAGATACGCAGTATTTT. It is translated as CASSRTSEGTDTQYF.

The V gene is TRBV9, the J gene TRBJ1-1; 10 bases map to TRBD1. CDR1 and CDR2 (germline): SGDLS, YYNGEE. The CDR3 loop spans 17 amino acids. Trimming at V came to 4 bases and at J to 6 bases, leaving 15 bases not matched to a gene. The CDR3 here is CASSFNPGTGEEAEAFF. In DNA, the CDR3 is TGTGCCAGCAGCTTCAACCCCGGGACAGGGGAAGAGGCTGAAGCTTTCTTT. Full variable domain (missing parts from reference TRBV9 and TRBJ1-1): DSGVTQTPKHLITATGQRVTLRCSPRSGDLSVYWYQQSLDQGLQFLIQYYNGEERAKGNILERFSAQQFPDLHSELNLSSLELGDSALYFCASSFNPGTGEEAEAFFGQGTRLTVV.

CDR3 loop: CASSIGRNTEAFF. As DNA, the CDR3 is TGTGCCAGTAGTATCGGGCGGAACACTGAAGCTTTCTTT. The chain combines TRBV19 with TRBJ1-1; D ambiguous. With 3 bases removed from V and 1 base from J, the gap between germline ends came to 6 bases. The CDR3 is 13 amino acids. The germline gives CDR1 LNHDA, CDR2 SQIVND (reference sequence).